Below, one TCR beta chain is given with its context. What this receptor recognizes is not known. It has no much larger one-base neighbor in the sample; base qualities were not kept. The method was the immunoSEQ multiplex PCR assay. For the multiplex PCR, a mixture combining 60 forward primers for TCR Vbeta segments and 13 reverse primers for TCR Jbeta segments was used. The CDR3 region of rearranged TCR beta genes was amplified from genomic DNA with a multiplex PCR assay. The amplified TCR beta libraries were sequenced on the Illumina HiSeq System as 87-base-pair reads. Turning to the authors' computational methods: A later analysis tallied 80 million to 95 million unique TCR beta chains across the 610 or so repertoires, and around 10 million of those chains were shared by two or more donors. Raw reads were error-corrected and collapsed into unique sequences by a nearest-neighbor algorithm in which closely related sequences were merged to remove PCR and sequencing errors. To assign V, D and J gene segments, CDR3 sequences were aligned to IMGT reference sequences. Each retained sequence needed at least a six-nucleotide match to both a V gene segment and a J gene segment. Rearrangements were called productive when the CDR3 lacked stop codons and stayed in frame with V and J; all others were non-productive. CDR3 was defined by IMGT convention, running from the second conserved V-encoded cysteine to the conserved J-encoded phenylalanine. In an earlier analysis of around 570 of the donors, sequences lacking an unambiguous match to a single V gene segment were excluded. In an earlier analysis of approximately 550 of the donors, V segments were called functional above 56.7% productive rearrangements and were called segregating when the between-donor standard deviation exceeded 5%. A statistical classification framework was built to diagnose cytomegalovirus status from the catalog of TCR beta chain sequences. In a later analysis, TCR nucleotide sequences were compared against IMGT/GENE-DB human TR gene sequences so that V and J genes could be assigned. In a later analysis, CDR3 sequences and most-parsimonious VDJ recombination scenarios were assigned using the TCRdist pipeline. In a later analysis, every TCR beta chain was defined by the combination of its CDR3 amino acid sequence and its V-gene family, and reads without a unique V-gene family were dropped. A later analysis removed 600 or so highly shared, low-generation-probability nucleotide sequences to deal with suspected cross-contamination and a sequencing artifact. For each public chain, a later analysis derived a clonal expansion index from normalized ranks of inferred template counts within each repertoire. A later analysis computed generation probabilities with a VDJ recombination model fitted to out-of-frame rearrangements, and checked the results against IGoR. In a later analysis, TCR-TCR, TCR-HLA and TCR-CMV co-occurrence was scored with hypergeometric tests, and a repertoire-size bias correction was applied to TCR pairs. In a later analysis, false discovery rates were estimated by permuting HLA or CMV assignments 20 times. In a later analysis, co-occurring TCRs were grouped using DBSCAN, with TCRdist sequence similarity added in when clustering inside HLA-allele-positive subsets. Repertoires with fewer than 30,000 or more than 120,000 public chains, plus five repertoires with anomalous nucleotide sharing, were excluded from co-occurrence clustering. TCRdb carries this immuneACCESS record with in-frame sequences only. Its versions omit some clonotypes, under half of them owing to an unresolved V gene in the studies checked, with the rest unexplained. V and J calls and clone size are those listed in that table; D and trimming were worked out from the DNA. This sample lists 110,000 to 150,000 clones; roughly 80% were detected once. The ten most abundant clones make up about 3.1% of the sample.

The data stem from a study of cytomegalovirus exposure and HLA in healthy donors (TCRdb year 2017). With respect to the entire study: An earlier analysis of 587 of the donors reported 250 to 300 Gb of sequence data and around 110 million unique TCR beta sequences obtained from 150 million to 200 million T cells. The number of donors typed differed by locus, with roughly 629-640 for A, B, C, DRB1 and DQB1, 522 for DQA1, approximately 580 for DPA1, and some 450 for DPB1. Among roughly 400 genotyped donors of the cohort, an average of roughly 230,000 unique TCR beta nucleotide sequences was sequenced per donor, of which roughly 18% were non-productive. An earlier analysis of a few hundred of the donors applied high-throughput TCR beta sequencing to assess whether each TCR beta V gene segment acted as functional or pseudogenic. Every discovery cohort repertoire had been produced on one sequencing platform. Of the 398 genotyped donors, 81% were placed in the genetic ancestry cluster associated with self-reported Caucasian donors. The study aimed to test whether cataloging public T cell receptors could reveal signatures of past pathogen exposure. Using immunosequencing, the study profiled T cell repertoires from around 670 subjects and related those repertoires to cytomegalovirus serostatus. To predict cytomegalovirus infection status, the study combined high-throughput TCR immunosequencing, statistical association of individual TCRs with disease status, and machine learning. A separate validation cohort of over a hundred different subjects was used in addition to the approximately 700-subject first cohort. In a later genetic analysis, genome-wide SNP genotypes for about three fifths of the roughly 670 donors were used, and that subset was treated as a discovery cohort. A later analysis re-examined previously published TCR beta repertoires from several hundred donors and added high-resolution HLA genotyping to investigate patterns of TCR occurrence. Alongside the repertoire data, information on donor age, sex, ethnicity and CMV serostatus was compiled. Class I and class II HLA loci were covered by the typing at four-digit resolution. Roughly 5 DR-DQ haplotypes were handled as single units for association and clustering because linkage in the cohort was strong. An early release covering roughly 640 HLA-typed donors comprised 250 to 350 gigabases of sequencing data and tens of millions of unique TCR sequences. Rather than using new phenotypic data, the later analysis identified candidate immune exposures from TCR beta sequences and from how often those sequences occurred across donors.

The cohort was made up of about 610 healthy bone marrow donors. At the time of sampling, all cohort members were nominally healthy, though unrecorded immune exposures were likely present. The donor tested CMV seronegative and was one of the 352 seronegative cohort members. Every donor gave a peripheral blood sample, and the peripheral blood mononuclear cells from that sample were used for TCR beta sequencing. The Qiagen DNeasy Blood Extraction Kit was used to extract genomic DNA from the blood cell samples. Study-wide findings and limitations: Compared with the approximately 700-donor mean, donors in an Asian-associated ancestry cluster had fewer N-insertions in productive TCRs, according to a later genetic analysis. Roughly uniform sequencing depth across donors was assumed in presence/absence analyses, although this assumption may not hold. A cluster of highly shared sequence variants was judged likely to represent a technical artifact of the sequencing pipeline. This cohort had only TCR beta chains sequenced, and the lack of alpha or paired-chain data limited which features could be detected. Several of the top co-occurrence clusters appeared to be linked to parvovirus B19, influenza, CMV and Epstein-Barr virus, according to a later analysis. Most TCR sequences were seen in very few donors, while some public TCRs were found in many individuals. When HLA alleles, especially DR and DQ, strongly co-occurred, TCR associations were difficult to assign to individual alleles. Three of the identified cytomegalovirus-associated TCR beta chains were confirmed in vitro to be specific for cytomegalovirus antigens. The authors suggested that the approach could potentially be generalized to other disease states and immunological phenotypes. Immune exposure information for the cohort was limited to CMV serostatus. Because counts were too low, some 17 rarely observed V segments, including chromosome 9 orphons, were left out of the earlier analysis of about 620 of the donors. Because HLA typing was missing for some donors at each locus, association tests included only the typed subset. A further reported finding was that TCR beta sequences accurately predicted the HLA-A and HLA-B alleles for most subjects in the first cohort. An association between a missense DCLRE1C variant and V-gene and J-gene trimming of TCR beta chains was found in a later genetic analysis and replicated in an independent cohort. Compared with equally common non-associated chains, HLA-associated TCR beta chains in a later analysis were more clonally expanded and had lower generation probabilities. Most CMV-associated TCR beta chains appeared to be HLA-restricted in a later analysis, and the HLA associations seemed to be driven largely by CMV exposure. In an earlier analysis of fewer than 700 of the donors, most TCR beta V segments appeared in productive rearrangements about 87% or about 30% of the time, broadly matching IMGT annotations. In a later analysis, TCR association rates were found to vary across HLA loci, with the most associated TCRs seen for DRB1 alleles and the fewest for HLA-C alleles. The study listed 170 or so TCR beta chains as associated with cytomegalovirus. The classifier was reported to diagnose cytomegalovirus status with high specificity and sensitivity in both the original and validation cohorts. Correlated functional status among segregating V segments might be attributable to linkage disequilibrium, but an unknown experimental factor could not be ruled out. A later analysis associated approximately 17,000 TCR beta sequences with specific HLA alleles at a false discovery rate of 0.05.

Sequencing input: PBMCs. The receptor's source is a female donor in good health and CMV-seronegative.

The CDR3 loop reads CASSPPGLAGKTQYF. Here is the DNA: TGCGCCAGCAGCCCCCCCGGACTAGCGGGAAAGACCCAGTACTTC. The rearrangement combines TRBV4-1 with TRBJ2-5; 12 nucleotides in the junction match TRBD2. Reading from cysteine to phenylalanine, the CDR3 counts 15 amino acids. Only the CDR3 DNA stays, 45 bases, in frame from base 1. Compared with germline, V lacks 4 bases and J lacks 6 bases; bases without a gene match: 6. The germline V gene provides CDR1 MGHRA and CDR2 YSYEKL.